This is a list of T cell receptor beta chains from one sample in a study of shared clonotypes between healthy human individuals. The protocol was immunoSEQ multiplex PCR, while the TCRdb copy is restricted to in-frame clones and leaves out a portion. The data contain about 1 million clones, about 74% of them singletons. Source material: memory CD4+ T cells sorted from blood. All receptors come from a young man in good health. Each CDR3 is given with its conserved first and last residue. Each record gives: D gene, J gene, V gene, clone size, CDR3 DNA, CDR3 protein. A D gene is named only where the DNA matches it firmly. A row's size may be missing; if present it is once, few, many or a size class.

D: TRBD1
J: TRBJ2-5
V: TRBV5-1
size: NA
DNA: TGCGCCAGCAGCTTGGCCCCAGGGGGCGAACAAGTACAGTACTTC
CDR3: CASSLAPGGEQVQYF

D: NA
J: TRBJ2-2
V: TRBV19
size: NA
DNA: TGTGCCAGTAGTATAGGACGGGGCACCGGGGAGCTGTTTTTT
CDR3: CASSIGRGTGELFF

D: NA
J: TRBJ1-2
V: TRBV18
size: NA
DNA: TGTGCCAGCTCACCAACCAGCGGGGACTATGGCTACACCTTC
CDR3: CASSPTSGDYGYTF

D: NA
J: TRBJ1-1
V: TRBV2
size: NA
DNA: TGTGCCAGCAGGATCATGAACACTGAAGCTTTCTTT
CDR3: CASRIMNTEAFF

D: TRBD1
J: TRBJ1-5
V: TRBV10-3
size: NA
DNA: TGTGCCATCAGTCCCAATTCAGGGGGGGATCATCAGCCCCAGCATTTT
CDR3: CAISPNSGGDHQPQHF

D: NA
J: TRBJ2-1
V: TRBV5-6
size: NA
DNA: TGTGCCAGCAGCTTGCCCATTAACTTGGAGCAGTTCTTC
CDR3: CASSLPINLEQFF

D: NA
J: TRBJ2-7
V: TRBV11-2
size: NA
DNA: TGTGCCAGCAGCTTTGTGCGCGGGAACTACGAGCAGTACTTC
CDR3: CASSFVRGNYEQYF

D: NA
J: TRBJ1-2
V: TRBV5-6
size: NA
DNA: TGTGCCAGCAGCGTGGTGGGGGGCTACACCTTC
CDR3: CASSVVGGYTF

D: TRBD1
J: TRBJ2-6
V: TRBV18
size: NA
DNA: TGTGCCAGCTCAGCGGGACAGGTCGGCTCTGGGGCCAACGTCCTGACTTTC
CDR3: CASSAGQVGSGANVLTF

D: NA
J: TRBJ1-1
V: TRBV10-3
size: once
DNA: TGTGCCATCAGTGCTCGGGGAAAGAACACTGAAGCTTTCTTT
CDR3: CAISARGKNTEAFF

D: TRBD2
J: TRBJ2-3
V: TRBV6-4
size: NA
DNA: TGTGCCAGCACCAGGACTAGCGGGGGATACTCGGACACAGATACGCAGTATTTT
CDR3: CASTRTSGGYSDTDTQYF

D: TRBD2
J: TRBJ2-1
V: TRBV5-4
size: NA
DNA: TGTGCCAGCAGCAAGGGACTAGCGGGACCATACAATGAGCAGTTCTTC
CDR3: CASSKGLAGPYNEQFF

D: NA
J: TRBJ1-1
V: TRBV6-1
size: NA
DNA: TGTGCCAGCAGGATCGACAGGGAAGCTTTCTTT
CDR3: CASRIDREAFF

D: NA
J: TRBJ1-1
V: TRBV18
size: once
DNA: TGTGCCAGCAATATGGACGCGAACACTGAAGCTTTCTTT
CDR3: CASNMDANTEAFF

D: TRBD1
J: TRBJ2-7
V: TRBV19
size: NA
DNA: TGTGCCAGTAGTCCGACCGGGACAGCTACCTACGAGCAGTACTTC
CDR3: CASSPTGTATYEQYF

D: TRBD1
J: TRBJ2-3
V: TRBV5-1
size: NA
DNA: TGCGCCAGCAGCCCGGGACAGGGAGGCACAGATACGCAGTATTTT
CDR3: CASSPGQGGTDTQYF

D: TRBD2
J: TRBJ2-1
V: TRBV5-1
size: NA
DNA: TGCGCCAGCAGCTTGAGTCTAGCGGGAACGAGTGAGCAGTTCTTC
CDR3: CASSLSLAGTSEQFF

D: TRBD2
J: TRBJ2-1
V: TRBV6-5
size: NA
DNA: TGTGCCAGCCGAAACCCTCGCCGGGGGGGCGGTGAGCAGTTCTTC
CDR3: CASRNPRRGGGEQFF

D: NA
J: TRBJ1-2
V: TRBV6-1
size: NA
DNA: TGTGCCAGCAGTGATAGGGCCAGGGCTGGAGGCTACACCTTC
CDR3: CASSDRARAGGYTF

D: NA
J: TRBJ1-3
V: TRBV19
size: NA
DNA: TGTGCCAGTAGTCCGAGGGTGTCTGGCTACACCATATATTTT
CDR3: CASSPRVSGYTIYF

D: NA
J: TRBJ1-6
V: TRBV14
size: NA
DNA: TGTGCCAGCAGCCTGACCGACGGGAATAATTCACCCCTCCACTTT
CDR3: CASSLTDGNNSPLHF

D: TRBD2
J: TRBJ2-1
V: TRBV6-1
size: NA
DNA: TGTGCAAGCGGGGCGTACAATGAGCAGTTCTTC
CDR3: CASGAYNEQFF